Each of the 17 T cell receptor beta chains below was sequenced from the same sample in a study of tumor-infiltrating lymphocytes in primary liver carcinoma. Priming with a constant-region primer yielded TCR beta cDNA from about 500 ng total RNA. Libraries covering TCR beta were generated through three nested multiplex PCR rounds (using a slightly modified ARM-PCR). The first two PCR rounds used TRBV1-TRBV30 forward primers with a C-beta reverse primer, 10 cycles each. TCRdb re-analysed the multiplex PCR reads in MiXCR, keeping a single row per CDR3 protein. The top ten hold 19% of the sample, which has tens of thousands of distinct CDR3 sequences, around 70% seen once. Co-extracting RNA and DNA was done with roughly 17-34 mg of unsorted bulk tissue as input. The sample consisted of liver tumor tissue from sampling region 1. As for subset: tumor region T1, superior pole. These receptors originate from a man between 40 and 49 years old with primary liver carcinoma and hepatitis B virus infection.

The CDR3: CASSYRRPDLPYEQYF. The CDR3 nucleotides are TGTGCCAGCAGTTACAGGCGACCGGACTTGCCCTACGAGCAGTACTTC. The chain is built from TRBV6-5 and TRBJ2-7; tentative D call: TRBD2 (5 bases). Trimming left V 2 bases short and J 2 bases short, with 16 bases between. This CDR3 region has 16 residues. Per the germline V gene, CDR1 is MNHEY and CDR2 is SVGAGI.

Ten or more counts support this clonotype. This chain joins TRBV5-1 and TRBJ2-7; D is perhaps TRBD1 or TRBD2 (6 bases each). The CDR3 runs 17 residues. The V gene lost 5 bases and the J gene lost 3 bases, with 24 bases spanning the gap. Germline CDR1 SGHRS, CDR2 YFSETQ. CDR3 nucleotides: TGCGCCAGCAGAGCTTGGGGGGCAGGGAATCGTCTCTACGAGCAGTACTTC. As protein: CASRAWGAGNRLYEQYF. Together with reference TRBV5-1 and TRBJ2-7, the CDR3 gives the full variable domain: KAGVTQTPRYLIKTRGQQVTLSCSPISGHRSVSWYQQTPGQGLQFLFEYFSETQRNKGNFPGRFSGRQFSNSRSEMNVSTLELGDSALYLCASRAWGAGNRLYEQYFGPGTRLTVT.

The DNA of the CDR3 is TGTGCCAGCACCATCTGGGGGGGCTTGGGCTACACCTTC. Its protein is CASTIWGGLGYTF. The chain joins TRBV28 to TRBJ1-2; the D gene is possibly TRBD1 (6 bases). Looked up from germline, CDR1 is MDHEN and CDR2 is SYDVKM. V shed 7 bases and J shed 8 bases, with 17 bases lying between them. The CDR3 contains 13 residues.

This clonotype showed up just a few times. The V and J genes are TRBV30 and TRBJ2-5, with D possibly matching TRBD2 (6 bases). The V gene lost 4 bases and the J gene lost 2 bases, with 8 bases spanning the gap. CDR3 size: 12 residues. Germline values: CDR1 GTSNPN, CDR2 SVGIG (reference sequence). For the CDR3, the DNA is TGTGCCTGGACTAGCGCTCAAGAGACCCAGTACTTC. This translates into CAWTSAQETQYF.

With regard to this clonotype: The CDR3 does not end in the conserved phenylalanine or tryptophan, so this is likely a read error. The chain uses TRBV5-6 and TRBJ1-6; tentatively, D is TRBD1 (6 bases). This CDR3 is built from 17 residues. Germline lookup yields CDR1 SGHDT and CDR2 YYEEEE. The CDR3 loop reads CASSYKDRRFYNSLLHY. Here the CDR3 DNA reads TGTGCCAGCAGCTACAAGGACAGACGTTTCTATAATTCACTCCTCCACTAT.

The chain joins TRBV13 to TRBJ1-1; no clear D gene. The length of the CDR3 is 17 residues. The V end lost 4 bases, the J end lost 7 bases, and 25 bases lay between the germline ends. Germline lookup yields CDR1 PRHDT and CDR2 FYEKMQ (reference sequence). The CDR3 DNA is TGTGCCAGCAGCTCCACATTTGTTGGGCTGGATAAGATTGAAGCTTTCTTT. Amino acids: CASSSTFVGLDKIEAFF.

This clonotype was seen many times. The chain is built from TRBV12-3 or TRBV12-4 and TRBJ2-7; maybe TRBD1 (5 bases). The CDR3 totals 12 residues. Trimming stripped 5 bases from V and 4 bases from J, with 9 bases between. The CDR3, as DNA: TGTGCCAGCAGTCTAGGGGAATACGAGCAGTACTTC. It encodes CASSLGEYEQYF.

This clonotype has a handful of counts. The conserved closing phenylalanine or tryptophan is absent in this CDR3, likely reflecting a read error. It is unclear where the CDR3 begins or ends on the DNA, so no DNA is shown, and the CDR3 is as TCRdb lists it. J is TRBJ2-6 and V is TRBV6-5; no check of the table's D call, TRBD1, against the DNA was made. Including both end residues, the CDR3 is 17 amino acids long. From germline, CDR1 is MNHEY and CDR2 SVGAGI. CDR3 sequence reads: CASRLGQGSSGANVLTL.

Comment on this clonotype: Germline is not matched at one junction end, which may reflect a read error. The chain links TRBV11-2 to TRBJ2-7; D might be TRBD1 or TRBD2, each matching 5 bases. CDR1 and CDR2 from the germline V gene are SGHAT and FQNNGV. The CDR3 totals 15 residues. For the CDR3, the DNA is TGTGACAGCAGCTTCCCGGGGCTAGGGATCCACGGGCAGTACTTC. Translating it yields CDSSFPGLGIHGQYF.

By sample fraction, this clonotype is medium-sized (0.01 to 0.1%). V gene TRBV13 combines with J gene TRBJ2-1; D gene uncertain. Deletions cut 2 bases from V and 7 bases from J, with 3 bases between. The CDR3 contains 11 residues. Germline V lookup: CDR1 PRHDT, CDR2 FYEKMQ (reference sequence). CDR3: CASSLINEQFF. The CDR3 DNA sequence: TGTGCCAGCAGCTTAATAAATGAGCAGTTCTTC.

The CDR3 bases are TGTGCCAGCAGTCTCCCCGGTCTCTACTACGAGCAGTACTTC. Translated: CASSLPGLYYEQYF. V is TRBV28 and J is TRBJ2-7; D unresolved. The CDR3 consists of 14 residues. V lost 5 bases and J 3 bases, leaving 14 bases between the germline ends. Per germline, CDR1 MDHEN and CDR2 SYDVKM. Filled out from reference TRBV28 and TRBJ2-7, the complete variable domain reads DVKVTQSSRYLVKRTGEKVFLECVQDMDHENMFWYRQDPGLGLRLIYFSYDVKMKEKGDIPEGYSVSREKKERFSLILESASTNQTSMYLCASSLPGLYYEQYFGPGTRLTVT.

CDR3 DNA: TGCAGCGTTCGAGTGGGGACCATAGATACGCAGTATTTT. Translation: CSVRVGTIDTQYF. The rearrangement links TRBV29-1 to TRBJ2-3, with D perhaps TRBD1 or TRBD2 (5 bases each). Between the trimmed V and J ends, which lost 5 bases and 5 bases, there was a span of 14 bases. CDR1 and CDR2 from the germline V gene are SQVTM and ANQGSEA. The CDR3 consists of 13 residues.

Worth noting for this clonotype: This CDR3 is missing its conserved last phenylalanine or tryptophan, likely due to a read error. It is unclear where the CDR3 begins or ends on the DNA, so no DNA is shown, and the CDR3 is as TCRdb lists it. This chain connects TRBV7-3 to TRBJ2-7; the DNA was not used to check the table's D call, TRBD2. Germline V gene lookup returns CDR1 SGHTA and CDR2 FQGTGA. The CDR3 contains 14 residues when both ends are counted. This chain's CDR3 is CASRPSVGSYEKYI.

About this clonotype: A junction boundary mismatches the germline segment, possibly from a read error. V gene TRBV7-9 combines with J gene TRBJ2-5; 7 positions agree with TRBD1. The germline V gene has CDR1 SEHNR and CDR2 FQNEAQ (reference sequence). The CDR3 has 15 amino acids. The CDR3 spells CASSLRQQGSETQYF. In DNA, the CDR3 is TGTGCCAGTAGCTTACGGCAACAGGGGTCAGAGACCCAGTACTTC. The whole variable domain, remainder taken from reference TRBV7-9 and TRBJ2-5, is DTGVSQNPRHKITKRGQNVTFRCDPISEHNRLYWYRQTLGQGPEFLTYFQNEAQLEKSRLLSDRFSAERPKGSFSTLEIQRTEQGDSAMYLCASSLRQQGSETQYFGPGTRLLVL.

This clonotype came up many times. This chain links TRBV4-1 with TRBJ2-7; 9 bases are shared with TRBD1. Germline lookup yields CDR1 MGHRA and CDR2 YSYEKL. The CDR3 has 13 amino acids. Trimming removed 4 bases from V and 2 bases from J; junction bases left unmatched: 0. CDR3 sequence: CASSRTGAYEQYF. CDR3 nucleotide sequence: TGCGCCAGCAGCCGGACAGGGGCCTACGAGCAGTACTTC.

The gene calls are TRBV11-1 and TRBJ1-1; D remains ambiguous. CDR1 SGHAT and CDR2 FQDESV come from the germline V gene (reference sequence). This CDR3 has 13 residues. The V gene lost 5 bases and the J gene lost 1 base, with 8 bases spanning the gap. CDR3 sequence (DNA): TGTGCCAGCAGCCCATTGACGAACACTGAAGCTTTCTTT. Protein: CASSPLTNTEAFF.

This chain uses TRBV28 with TRBJ2-3; D possibly corresponds to TRBD2 (6 bases). Germline-derived CDR1 and CDR2 are MDHEN and SYDVKM. The CDR3 is 16 residues long. V lost 6 bases and J lost 4, with 20 bases in between. The CDR3 sequence: CASRTPGVLTADTQYF. The DNA of the CDR3 is TGTGCCAGCAGAACTCCGGGAGTACTTACCGCAGATACGCAGTATTTT.